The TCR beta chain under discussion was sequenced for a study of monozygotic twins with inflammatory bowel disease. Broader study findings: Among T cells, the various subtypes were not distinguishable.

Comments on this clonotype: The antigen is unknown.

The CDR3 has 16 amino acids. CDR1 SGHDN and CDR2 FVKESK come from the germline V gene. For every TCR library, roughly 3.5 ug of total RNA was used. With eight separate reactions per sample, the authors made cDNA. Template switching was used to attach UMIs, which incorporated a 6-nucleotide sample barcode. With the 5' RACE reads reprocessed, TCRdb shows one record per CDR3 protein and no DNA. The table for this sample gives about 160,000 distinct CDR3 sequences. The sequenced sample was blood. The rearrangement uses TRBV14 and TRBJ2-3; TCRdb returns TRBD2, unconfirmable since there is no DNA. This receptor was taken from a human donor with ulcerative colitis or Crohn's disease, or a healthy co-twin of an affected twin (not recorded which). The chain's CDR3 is CASSQELAVITDTQYF.